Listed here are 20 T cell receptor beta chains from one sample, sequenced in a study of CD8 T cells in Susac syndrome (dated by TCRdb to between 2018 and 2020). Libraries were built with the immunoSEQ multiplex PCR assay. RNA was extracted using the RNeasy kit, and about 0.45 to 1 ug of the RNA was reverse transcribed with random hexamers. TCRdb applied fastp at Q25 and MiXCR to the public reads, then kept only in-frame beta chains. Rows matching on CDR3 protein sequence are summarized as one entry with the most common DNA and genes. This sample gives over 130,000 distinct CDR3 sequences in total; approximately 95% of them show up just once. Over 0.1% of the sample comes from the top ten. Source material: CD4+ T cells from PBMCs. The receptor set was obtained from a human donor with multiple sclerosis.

CDR3 loop: CASSLANSYGYTF. As DNA, the CDR3 is TGCGCCAGCAGCTTGGCTAATTCCTATGGCTACACCTTC. The rearrangement links TRBV5-1 to TRBJ1-2; D is uncertain. Trimming removed 0 bases at V and 4 bases at J, with 7 bases between. The germline V gene has CDR1 SGHRS and CDR2 YFSETQ. The CDR3 extends over 13 amino acids.

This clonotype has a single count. The CDR3 loop reads CACRDRYYGYTF. CDR3 coding DNA: TGTGCCTGCCGGGACAGATACTATGGCTACACCTTC. This sequence joins TRBV30 and TRBJ1-2, with 7 positions matching TRBD1. With V trimmed by 6 bases and J by 3 bases, 4 bases remained unmatched. The CDR3 consists of 12 residues. In germline, CDR1 is GTSNPN, CDR2 SVGIG (reference sequence).

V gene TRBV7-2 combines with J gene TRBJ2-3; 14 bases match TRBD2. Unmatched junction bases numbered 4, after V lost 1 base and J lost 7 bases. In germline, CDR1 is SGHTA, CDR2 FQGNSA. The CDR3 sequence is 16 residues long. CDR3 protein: CASSLGTSGGRYTQYF. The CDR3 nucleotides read TGTGCCAGCAGCTTAGGGACTAGCGGGGGGCGATATACGCAGTATTTT.

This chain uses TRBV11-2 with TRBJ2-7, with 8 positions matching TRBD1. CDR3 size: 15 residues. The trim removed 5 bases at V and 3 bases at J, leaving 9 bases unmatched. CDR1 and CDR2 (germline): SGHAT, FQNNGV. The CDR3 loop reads CASSHLQGAGYEQYF. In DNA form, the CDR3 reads TGTGCCAGCAGCCACCTCCAGGGGGCTGGCTACGAGCAGTACTTC.

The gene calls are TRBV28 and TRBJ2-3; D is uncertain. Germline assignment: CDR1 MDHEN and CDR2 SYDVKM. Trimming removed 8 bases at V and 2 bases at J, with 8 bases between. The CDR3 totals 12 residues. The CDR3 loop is CASCQTTDTQYF. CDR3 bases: TGTGCCAGCTGTCAGACCACAGATACGCAGTATTTT.

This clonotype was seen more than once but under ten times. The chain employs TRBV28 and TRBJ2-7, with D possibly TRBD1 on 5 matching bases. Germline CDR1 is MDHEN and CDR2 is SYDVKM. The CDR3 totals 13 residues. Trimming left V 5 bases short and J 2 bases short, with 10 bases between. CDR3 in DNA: TGTGCCAGCAGTCCCTCAGGGACCTACGAGCAGTACTTC. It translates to CASSPSGTYEQYF.

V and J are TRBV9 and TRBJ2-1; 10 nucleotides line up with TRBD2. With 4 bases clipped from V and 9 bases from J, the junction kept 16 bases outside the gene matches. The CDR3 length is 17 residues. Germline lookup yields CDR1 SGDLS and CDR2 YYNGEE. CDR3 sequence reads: CASSSSPGASGRGEQFF. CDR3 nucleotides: TGTGCCAGCAGCTCCTCCCCCGGGGCTAGCGGGAGAGGTGAGCAGTTCTTC. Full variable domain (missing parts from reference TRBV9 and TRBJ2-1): DSGVTQTPKHLITATGQRVTLRCSPRSGDLSVYWYQQSLDQGLQFLIQYYNGEERAKGNILERFSAQQFPDLHSELNLSSLELGDSALYFCASSSSPGASGRGEQFFGPGTRLTVL.

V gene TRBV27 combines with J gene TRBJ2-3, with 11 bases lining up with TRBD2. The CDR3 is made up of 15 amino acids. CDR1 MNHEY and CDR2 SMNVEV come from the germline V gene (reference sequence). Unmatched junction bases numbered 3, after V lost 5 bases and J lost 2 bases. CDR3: CASSLTSGNTDTQYF. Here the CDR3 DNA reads TGTGCCAGCAGTCTGACTAGCGGGAACACAGATACGCAGTATTTT.

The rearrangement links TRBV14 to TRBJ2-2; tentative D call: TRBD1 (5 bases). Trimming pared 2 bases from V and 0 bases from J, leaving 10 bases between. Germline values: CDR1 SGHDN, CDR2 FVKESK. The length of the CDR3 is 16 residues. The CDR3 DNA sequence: TGTGCCAGCAGCCAATTAAGACAGACGAACACCGGGGAGCTGTTTTTT. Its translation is CASSQLRQTNTGELFF. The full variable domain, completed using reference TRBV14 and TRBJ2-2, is EAGVTQFPSHSVIEKGQTVTLRCDPISGHDNLYWYRRVMGKEIKFLLHFVKESKQDESGMPNNRFLAERTGGTYSTLKVQPAELEDSGVYFCASSQLRQTNTGELFFGEGSRLTVL.

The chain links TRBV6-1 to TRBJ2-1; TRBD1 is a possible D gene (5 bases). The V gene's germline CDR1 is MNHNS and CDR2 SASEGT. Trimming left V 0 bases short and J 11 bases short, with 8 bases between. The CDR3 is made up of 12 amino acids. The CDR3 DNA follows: TGTGCCAGCAGTGAAGCGGGGCTTAAGCAGTTCTTC. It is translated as CASSEAGLKQFF.

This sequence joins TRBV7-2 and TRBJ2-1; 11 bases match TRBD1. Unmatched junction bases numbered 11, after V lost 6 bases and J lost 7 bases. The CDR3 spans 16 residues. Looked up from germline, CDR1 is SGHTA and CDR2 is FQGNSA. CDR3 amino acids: CASRRPGTGGKNEQFF. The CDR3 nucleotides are TGTGCCAGCAGGCGACCCGGGACAGGGGGTAAAAATGAGCAGTTCTTC.

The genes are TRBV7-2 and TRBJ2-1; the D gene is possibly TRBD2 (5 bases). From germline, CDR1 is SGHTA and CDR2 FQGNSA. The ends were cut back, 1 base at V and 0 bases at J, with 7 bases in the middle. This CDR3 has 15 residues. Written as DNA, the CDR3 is TGTGCCAGCAGCTTAGGGACTTACTCCTACAATGAGCAGTTCTTC. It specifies CASSLGTYSYNEQFF.

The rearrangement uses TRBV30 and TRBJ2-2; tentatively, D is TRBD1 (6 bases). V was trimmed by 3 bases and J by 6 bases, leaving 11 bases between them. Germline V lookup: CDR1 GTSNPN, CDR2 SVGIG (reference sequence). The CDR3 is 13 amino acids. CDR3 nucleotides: TGTGCCTGGAGGTTGGGGGCCGCCGGGGAGCTGTTTTTT. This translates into CAWRLGAAGELFF. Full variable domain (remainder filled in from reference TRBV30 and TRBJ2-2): SQTIHQWPATLVQPVGSPLSLECTVEGTSNPNLYWYRQAAGRGLQLLFYSVGIGQISSEVPQNLSASRPQDRQFILSSKKLLLSDSGFYLCAWRLGAAGELFFGEGSRLTVL.

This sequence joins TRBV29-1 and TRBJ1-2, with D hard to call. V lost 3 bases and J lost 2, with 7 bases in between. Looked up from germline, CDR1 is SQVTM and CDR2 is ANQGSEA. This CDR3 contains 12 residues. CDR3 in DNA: TGCAGCGTTGAGCGCCGCAACTATGGCTACACCTTC. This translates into CSVERRNYGYTF.

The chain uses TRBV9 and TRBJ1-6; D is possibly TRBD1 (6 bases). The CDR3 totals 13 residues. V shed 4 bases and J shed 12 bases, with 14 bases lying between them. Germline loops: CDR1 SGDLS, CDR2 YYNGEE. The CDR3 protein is CASSLRDTRPLHF. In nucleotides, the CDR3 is TGTGCCAGCAGCTTAAGGGACACACGACCCCTCCACTTT.

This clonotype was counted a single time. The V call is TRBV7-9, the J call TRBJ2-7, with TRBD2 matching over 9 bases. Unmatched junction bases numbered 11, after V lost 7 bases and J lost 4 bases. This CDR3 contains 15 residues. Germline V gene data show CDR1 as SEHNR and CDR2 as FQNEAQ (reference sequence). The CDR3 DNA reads TGTGCCAGCACCCCCGTAGCGGGAGATGGATACGAGCAGTACTTC. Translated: CASTPVAGDGYEQYF.

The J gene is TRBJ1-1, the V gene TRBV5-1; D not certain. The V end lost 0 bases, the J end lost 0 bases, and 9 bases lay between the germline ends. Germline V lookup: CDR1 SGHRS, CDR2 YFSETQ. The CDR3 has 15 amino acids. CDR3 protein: CASSLVGSLNTEAFF. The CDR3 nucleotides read TGCGCCAGCAGCTTGGTTGGCAGCCTGAACACTGAAGCTTTCTTT.

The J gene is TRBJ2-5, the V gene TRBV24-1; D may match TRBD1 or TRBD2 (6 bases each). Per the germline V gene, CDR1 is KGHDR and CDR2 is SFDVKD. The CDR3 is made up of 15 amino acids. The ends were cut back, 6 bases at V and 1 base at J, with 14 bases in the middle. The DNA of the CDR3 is TGTGCCACCAGTCCGAAGGGGGGCTTCCAAGAGACCCAGTACTTC. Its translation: CATSPKGGFQETQYF.

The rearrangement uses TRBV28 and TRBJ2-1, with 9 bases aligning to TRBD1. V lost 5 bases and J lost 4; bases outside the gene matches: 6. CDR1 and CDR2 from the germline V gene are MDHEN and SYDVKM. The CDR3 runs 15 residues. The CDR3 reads CASSISGTGYNEQFF. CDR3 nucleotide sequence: TGTGCCAGCAGTATTTCCGGGACAGGGTACAATGAGCAGTTCTTC.

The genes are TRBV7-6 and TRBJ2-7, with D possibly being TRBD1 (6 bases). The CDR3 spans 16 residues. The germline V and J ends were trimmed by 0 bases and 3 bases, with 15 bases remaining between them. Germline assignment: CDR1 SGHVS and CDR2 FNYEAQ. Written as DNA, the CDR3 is TGTGCCAGCAGCTTAGCAAGCGAGGACAGTCGCTACGAGCAGTACTTC. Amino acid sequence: CASSLASEDSRYEQYF.